This T cell receptor (beta chain) was documented in a study of technical replicates of blood from a few donors. The assay was immunoSEQ multiplex PCR, and TCRdb's table has in-frame clones only and misses some. Among 65,000 to 90,000 clones listed, roughly 90% were seen once. Trimming took off 11 bases at V and 5 bases at J, with 12 bases between the two ends. The CDR3 is made up of 11 amino acids. Germline V CDR1 and CDR2: MNHNY, SVGAGI (reference sequence). This chain uses TRBV6-6 with TRBJ2-5; no definite D call. The receptor's source is a human donor in good health. Some clones in this sample may be carry-over from other donors' samples. Sequenced: PBMCs. This CDR3 reads CAGSFGETQYF. As DNA, the CDR3 is TGTGCCGGTTCATTCGGGGAGACCCAGTACTTC.